Shown below are 29 T cell receptor beta chains from a single sample sequenced in a study of OX40 agonist ivuxolimab in advanced cancers. Profiling relied on immunoSEQ multiplex PCR, and the TCRdb table lists in-frame clones only, not all of them. The sample lists approximately 100,000 clones, about 91% occurring once. The sequenced sample was CD4+ or CD8+ T cells sorted from blood, obtained in a trial of the OX40 agonist ivuxolimab. The source of these receptors is an adult with an advanced solid tumor such as melanoma, head and neck, liver or kidney cancer.

The genes are TRBV7-9 and TRBJ2-7, with a weak D call TRBD2 (5 bases). V shed 5 bases and J shed 0 bases, with 11 bases lying between them. Germline values: CDR1 SEHNR, CDR2 FQNEAQ (reference sequence). This CDR3 is 14 amino acids long. The CDR3 here is CASSGTGLSYEQYF. CDR3 bases: TGTGCCAGCAGCGGTACTGGACTCTCCTACGAGCAGTACTTC.

This chain uses TRBV7-9 with TRBJ1-4; D is uncertain. Germline V gene sequence: CDR1 SEHNR, CDR2 FQNEAQ (reference sequence). CDR3 size: 12 residues. The germline V and J ends were trimmed by 2 bases and 11 bases, with 9 bases remaining between them. The CDR3 DNA sequence: TGTGCCAGCAGCTTACCAGCTAGTAAACTGTTTTTT. Encoded protein: CASSLPASKLFF.

The rearrangement joins TRBV5-8 to TRBJ1-1; D is ambiguous. Germline CDR1 and CDR2: SGHTS and YDEGEE. This CDR3 contains 14 residues. Trimming shortened V by 4 bases and J by 1 base, and 11 bases separated the two germline ends. The CDR3 region has the DNA TGTGCCAGCAGCATGGGCTCTCGGAACACTGAAGCTTTCTTT. Its protein product is CASSMGSRNTEAFF. The entire variable domain, with the rest obtained from reference TRBV5-8 and TRBJ1-1, is as follows: EAGVTQSPTHLIKTRGQQATLRCSPISGHTSVYWYQQALGLGLQFLLWYDEGEERNRGNFPPRFSGRQFPNYSSELNVNALELEDSALYLCASSMGSRNTEAFFGQGTRLTVV.

V and J are TRBV27 and TRBJ1-1, with a weak D call TRBD1 (5 bases). V was trimmed by 4 bases and J by 3 bases, leaving 9 bases between them. Germline CDR1 reads MNHEY; CDR2 reads SMNVEV (reference sequence). The CDR3 spans 13 residues. CDR3 nucleotides: TGTGCCAGCAGTTGGGGGGGGTACACTGAAGCTTTCTTT. Translated: CASSWGGYTEAFF.

This chain joins TRBV10-2 and TRBJ2-1, with 10 bases identical to TRBD1. V was clipped by 5 bases and J by 5 bases; unmatched bases: 6. This CDR3 contains 15 residues. In germline, CDR1 is WSHSY, CDR2 SAAADI. This chain's CDR3 is CASSPPGTGDNEQFF. The CDR3 DNA follows: TGCGCCAGCAGTCCTCCCGGGACAGGGGACAATGAGCAGTTCTTC.

The rearrangement joins TRBV6-6 to TRBJ1-3; D unresolved. The CDR3 has 14 amino acids. Trimming removed 5 bases at V and 2 bases at J, with 10 bases between. Germline V gene data show CDR1 as MNHNY and CDR2 as SVGAGI (reference sequence). In DNA, the CDR3 is TGTGCCAGCAGTCCCGGTGGGGCTGGAAACACCATATATTTT. Translating it yields CASSPGGAGNTIYF.

The chain joins TRBV6-1 to TRBJ1-2; TRBD1 matches 7 bases. The CDR3 is 14 amino acids. After removal of 1 base from V and 5 bases from J, the junction contained 4 bases not matched to a gene. The germline CDR1 and CDR2 sequences are MNHNS and SASEGT. CDR3 sequence (DNA): TGTGCCAGCAGTGAAGACGCAGGGGGTTATGGCTACACCTTC. Protein product: CASSEDAGGYGYTF.

The genes are TRBV5-1 and TRBJ2-5; no definite D call. CDR1 is SGHRS, CDR2 YFSETQ, per germline. V was trimmed by 8 bases and J by 2 bases, leaving 7 bases between them. This CDR3 contains 11 residues. CDR3 protein: CASRTQETQYF. CDR3 DNA: TGCGCCAGTCGGACGCAAGAGACCCAGTACTTC.

The rearrangement joins TRBV21-1 to TRBJ2-3; TRBD1 is taken as the D call from the table, unchecked against the DNA. TRBV21-1 is listed as a pseudogene. This CDR3 has 15 residues. The CDR3 DNA is TGTGCCACCTCCATCGACAGGGGAGGAACAGATACGCAGTATTTT. It specifies CATSIDRGGTDTQYF.

The genes are TRBV6-5 and TRBJ2-5; 10 bases line up with TRBD1. Unmatched junction bases numbered 4, after V lost 5 bases and J lost 4 bases. The CDR3 runs to 14 residues. Per the germline V gene, CDR1 is MNHEY and CDR2 is SVGAGI. The CDR3, as DNA: TGTGCCAGCAGTCAAGACAGGGGGCGAGAGACCCAGTACTTC. Translating it yields CASSQDRGRETQYF.

The chain uses TRBV5-1 and TRBJ2-5, with unresolved D. Trimming took 6 bases from V and 0 from J, leaving 15 bases between them. Germline CDR1 and CDR2: SGHRS and YFSETQ. The CDR3 extends over 15 amino acids. The CDR3 loop is CASNKDRPNQETQYF. Written as DNA, the CDR3 is TGCGCCAGCAATAAGGACCGGCCAAACCAAGAGACCCAGTACTTC.

The chain carries TRBV4-1 and TRBJ1-2; no clear D gene. V dropped 1 base and J dropped 8 bases, with 20 bases sitting between them. The CDR3 is 16 amino acids. The germline gives CDR1 MGHRA, CDR2 YSYEKL. CDR3 sequence reads: CASSQGAGPFSLGYTF. The DNA of the CDR3 is TGCGCCAGCAGCCAAGGAGCGGGCCCTTTTTCGTTAGGCTACACCTTC.

V and J are TRBV28 and TRBJ2-7; 7 bases fit TRBD1. There are 13 residues in the CDR3. Losses at the gene ends were 6 bases for V and 2 bases for J; bases not matched to a gene: 4. Germline lookup yields CDR1 MDHEN and CDR2 SYDVKM. Here the CDR3 reads CASRGDSTYEQYF. The CDR3 DNA reads as TGTGCCAGCAGGGGGGACAGTACCTACGAGCAGTACTTC.

Turning to this clone: Compared with germline, one end of the junction differs, possibly owing to a read error. The chain has TRBV19 and TRBJ1-3, with TRBD1 as a possible D gene (6 bases). CDR3 length: 15 residues. Germline V gives CDR1 LNHDA, CDR2 SQIVND (reference sequence). CDR3 sequence reads: CASRAGDSSGNTIYF. DNA of the CDR3: TGCGCTTCCCGGGCAGGGGATTCCTCTGGAAACACCATATATTTT.

V usage is TRBV4-1 and J usage is TRBJ2-3; 9 bases are shared with TRBD2. The germline V gene encodes CDR1 MGHRA and CDR2 YSYEKL. The ends lost 3 bases at V and 4 bases at J; junction bases unmatched: 5. The CDR3 runs 15 residues. CDR3 DNA sequence: TGCGCCAGCAGCCAGACGCGGGGGGGCCCAGATACGCAGTATTTT. It is translated as CASSQTRGGPDTQYF.

A single count supports this clone. The CDR3 loop is CASGLRGGTRNEQFF. The CDR3 bases are TGTGCTAGTGGGCTCCGGGGCGGGACTCGAAATGAGCAGTTCTTC. This rearrangement joins TRBV12-5 to TRBJ2-1, with D maybe TRBD2 (6 bases). Looked up from germline, CDR1 is LGHNT and CDR2 is FRNRAP. Trimming cost V 6 bases and J 7 bases, with 19 bases left between them. The CDR3 runs to 15 residues.

This CDR3 is CSVVRGGAGDTQYF. The CDR3 coding sequence is TGCAGCGTTGTTCGCGGGGGGGCTGGTGATACGCAGTATTTT. The rearrangement joins TRBV29-1 to TRBJ2-3; TRBD2 agrees at 9 bases. CDR3 length equals 14 residues. V gave up 4 bases and J gave up 6 bases; unmatched junction bases: 8. CDR1 SQVTM and CDR2 ANQGSEA come from the germline V gene.

The J gene is TRBJ2-3, the V gene TRBV20-1; D not resolved. Germline V CDR1 and CDR2: DFQATT, SNEGSKA (reference sequence). Trimming cost V 1 base and J 4 bases, with 3 bases left between them. This CDR3 spans 11 amino acids. Here the CDR3 reads CSARVSDTQYF. The CDR3 DNA is TGCAGTGCTAGAGTTTCAGATACGCAGTATTTT.

The chain combines TRBV20-1 with TRBJ1-2, with D unclear. The CDR3 spans 11 residues. The germline V gene encodes CDR1 DFQATT and CDR2 SNEGSKA (reference sequence). Trimming took 7 bases from V and 9 from J, leaving 15 bases between them. CDR3 nucleotides: TGCAGTGGGCTTGTTGGAGAACGCTACACCTTC. It codes for CSGLVGERYTF.

Written as DNA, the CDR3 is TGTGCCTGGACCGGGGACAGTCGGGAAAAACTGTTTTTT. Its protein is CAWTGDSREKLFF. The chain combines TRBV30 with TRBJ1-4, with 7 nucleotides matching TRBD1. J lost 8 bases, V lost 4 bases, and 7 bases had no gene match. The CDR3 spans 13 residues. CDR1 is GTSNPN and CDR2 is SVGIG in the germline V gene (reference sequence). The whole variable domain, filled in from reference TRBV30 and TRBJ1-4, reads SQTIHQWPATLVQPVGSPLSLECTVEGTSNPNLYWYRQAAGRGLQLLFYSVGIGQISSEVPQNLSASRPQDRQFILSSKKLLLSDSGFYLCAWTGDSREKLFFGSGTQLSVL.

This rearrangement joins TRBV7-3 to TRBJ2-2; TRBD1 matches at 11 bases. The ends lost 3 bases at V and 4 bases at J; junction bases unmatched: 7. The CDR3 totals 17 residues. Per germline, CDR1 SGHTA and CDR2 FQGTGA. The CDR3 loop is CASSFRTGGAGTGELFF. The CDR3 DNA sequence: TGTGCCAGCAGCTTCCGGACAGGGGGCGCGGGCACCGGGGAGCTGTTTTTT. The variable domain in full, completed from reference TRBV7-3 and TRBJ2-2, reads GAGVSQTPSNKVTEKGKYVELRCDPISGHTALYWYRQSLGQGPEFLIYFQGTGAADDSGLPNDRFFAVRPEGSVSTLKIQRTERGDSAVYLCASSFRTGGAGTGELFFGEGSRLTVL.

The V and J genes are TRBV5-1 and TRBJ1-2; tentative D call: TRBD1 (6 bases). CDR3 length equals 13 residues. The germline CDR1 and CDR2 sequences are SGHRS and YFSETQ. V was cut by 1 base and J by 8 bases, with 12 bases left in between. As DNA, the CDR3 is TGCGCCAGCAGCTTGTATCCAGGGGCCGGCTACACCTTC. This encodes CASSLYPGAGYTF.

This chain uses TRBV4-2 with TRBJ2-5; D is uncertain. The CDR3 totals 12 residues. CDR1 and CDR2 from the germline V gene are LGHNA and YNFKEQ. The germline V and J ends were trimmed by 3 bases and 2 bases, with 4 bases remaining between them. In DNA form, the CDR3 reads TGTGCCAGCAGCCAGGGACAAGAGACCCAGTACTTC. Translating gives CASSQGQETQYF.

This clone was seen more than once but under ten times. The chain is built from TRBV18 and TRBJ1-1; D call uncertain. Between the trimmed V and J ends, which lost 1 base and 3 bases, there was a span of 12 bases. The CDR3 extends over 15 amino acids. Looked up from germline, CDR1 is KGHSH and CDR2 is LQKENI. CDR3 coding DNA: TGTGCCAGCTCACCACTAGGGCACGAGGACACTGAAGCTTTCTTT. Translated, it gives CASSPLGHEDTEAFF.

The J gene is TRBJ1-1, the V gene TRBV28, with D uncertain. Germline V gene lookup returns CDR1 MDHEN and CDR2 SYDVKM. CDR3 length: 14 amino acids. Deletions cut 3 bases from V and 1 base from J, with 9 bases between. CDR3 loop: CASSFGRRNTEAFF. CDR3 in DNA: TGTGCCAGCAGTTTTGGCAGGCGGAACACTGAAGCTTTCTTT.

V gene TRBV18 combines with J gene TRBJ1-1, with D hard to call. V was pared by 6 bases and J by 3 bases, with 20 bases between. CDR3 size: 16 residues. Germline V lookup: CDR1 KGHSH, CDR2 LQKENI. CDR3 sequence: CASSPRGIGDYTEAFF. CDR3 nucleotides: TGTGCCAGCTCCCCCCGTGGGATCGGGGATTACACTGAAGCTTTCTTT.

The chain is built from TRBV30 and TRBJ1-6; D remains unclear. CDR3 size: 14 residues. Germline CDR1 is GTSNPN and CDR2 is SVGIG (reference sequence). V shed 8 bases and J shed 6 bases, with 17 bases lying between them. The CDR3 nucleotides are TGTGCCACCAACCGACCGGCCCCTAATTCACCCCTCCACTTT. The encoded protein is CATNRPAPNSPLHF.

V gene TRBV6-6 combines with J gene TRBJ2-5; 9 nucleotides align to TRBD2. Per the germline V gene, CDR1 is MNHNY and CDR2 is SVGAGI (reference sequence). This CDR3 has 16 residues. Germline trimming cut 5 bases from V and 5 bases from J; bases unmatched to any gene: 12. CDR3 in amino acids: CASSGSSRGGLETQYF. DNA of the CDR3: TGTGCCAGCAGTGGATCTTCGCGGGGGGGGCTGGAGACCCAGTACTTC.

This chain joins TRBV6-5 and TRBJ2-7; 8 nucleotides match TRBD2. J lost 5 bases, V lost 5 bases, and 8 bases had no gene match. CDR1 is MNHEY, CDR2 SVGAGI, per germline. This CDR3 region has 14 residues. The CDR3 DNA sequence: TGTGCCAGCAGTCGTAGCGGGAAATTGGACGAGCAGTACTTC. It codes for CASSRSGKLDEQYF.